Below are 4 T cell receptor beta chains sequenced from a single sample in a study of blood T cell repertoires in COVID-19. TCRdb keeps only in-frame clones here, not all; method: immunoSEQ multiplex PCR. The sample lists 150,000 to 200,000 clones, roughly nine tenths occurring once. Sequencing was performed on peripheral blood. The receptors here all came from a man in his 70s with acute or convalescent COVID-19.

V gene TRBV7-9 combines with J gene TRBJ2-7; TRBD2 matches at 8 bases. The CDR3 covers 13 residues. The V and J ends lost 3 bases and 3 bases, in that order; junction bases with no gene match: 1. Germline CDR1 is SEHNR and CDR2 is FQNEAQ (reference sequence). CDR3 sequence reads: CASSLAGGYEQYF. The CDR3 DNA reads as TGTGCCAGCAGCTTGGCGGGAGGCTACGAGCAGTACTTC.

The CDR3 region is CASTETSGIMGYNEQFF. Here the CDR3 DNA reads TGTGCCAGCACGGAGACTAGCGGGATAATGGGTTACAATGAGCAGTTCTTC. The genes are TRBV5-4 and TRBJ2-1, with 11 nucleotides matching TRBD2. Trimming removed 6 bases from V and 4 bases from J; junction bases left unmatched: 12. CDR1 is SGHNT, CDR2 YYREEE, per germline (reference sequence). The CDR3 spans 17 residues.

V and J are TRBV19 and TRBJ2-1, with D maybe TRBD1 (5 bases). With 7 bases removed from V and 0 bases from J, the gap between germline ends came to 13 bases. The CDR3 totals 15 residues. The germline CDR1 and CDR2 sequences are LNHDA and SQIVND (reference sequence). The CDR3 reads CASTSTEFSYNEQFF. For the CDR3, the DNA is TGTGCCAGTACCTCGACAGAGTTCTCCTACAATGAGCAGTTCTTC.

The V call is TRBV24-1, the J call TRBJ2-1, with 13 bases matching TRBD2. The CDR3 extends over 16 amino acids. Per germline, CDR1 KGHDR and CDR2 SFDVKD. V shed 5 bases and J 7 bases; nucleotides not matched to a gene: 7. The CDR3 DNA is TGTGCCACCAGTGGTGGACTAGCGGGAGTGGTGAATGAGCAGTTCTTC. Translating gives CATSGGLAGVVNEQFF.